One and the same sample provided the 14 T cell receptor beta chains below, sequenced in a study of response to subunit inactivated influenza vaccine. TCRdb called the RT-PCR reads again in MiXCR, with one record for every CDR3 protein. The table includes just over 300,000 distinct CDR3 sequences, 20% to 25% detected once. The source material was PBMCs from blood, sampled roughly 20 months after vaccination. The receptor source for this set is a man between 50 and 70 years old who received an inactivated influenza vaccine.

The V call is TRBV28, the J call TRBJ2-4; no clear D. The germline V and J ends were trimmed by 7 bases and 9 bases, with 16 bases remaining between them. The CDR3 runs to 13 residues. Germline V gene data show CDR1 as MDHEN and CDR2 as SYDVKM. The CDR3 reads CASTNSNGRIQYF. The CDR3 DNA sequence: TGTGCCAGCACCAACTCAAACGGACGCATTCAGTACTTC.

The CDR3 nucleotides read TGTGCCAGCTCACCAGACGCGGAGGTTGGCTACACCTTC. This translates into CASSPDAEVGYTF. This rearrangement joins TRBV18 to TRBJ1-2; D is undetermined. This CDR3 has 13 residues. Germline V lookup: CDR1 KGHSH, CDR2 LQKENI. V gave up 2 bases and J gave up 7 bases, with 11 bases separating them. Drawing the rest from reference TRBV18 and TRBJ1-2, the complete variable domain is NAGVMQNPRHLVRRRGQEARLRCSPMKGHSHVYWYRQLPEEGLKFMVYLQKENIIDESGMPKERFSAEFPKEGPSILRIQQVVRGDSAAYFCASSPDAEVGYTFGSGTRLTVV.

This clonotype was counted between two and nine times. The gene calls are TRBV4-1 and TRBJ1-2; no clear D. Trimming removed 0 bases from V and 4 bases from J, with 12 bases in between. The CDR3 covers 15 residues. CDR1 is MGHRA, CDR2 YSYEKL, per germline. The CDR3 here is CASSQDPPGFYGYTF. In nucleotides, the CDR3 is TGCGCCAGCAGCCAAGATCCCCCCGGGTTCTATGGCTACACCTTC.

The rearrangement uses TRBV12-3 or TRBV12-4 and TRBJ1-5; 9 bases align to TRBD1. The CDR3 consists of 13 residues. J gave up 6 bases and V 6 bases, and 3 bases lay outside the gene matches. The CDR3 loop is CASRGTGLQPQHF. DNA of the CDR3: TGTGCCAGCAGAGGGACAGGGCTTCAGCCCCAGCATTTT.

This clonotype was recorded a few times. This chain links TRBV4-3 with TRBJ1-1, with D unclear. The CDR3 runs to 15 residues. V was pared by 0 bases and J by 1 base, with 9 bases between. Germline CDR1 LGHNA, CDR2 YSLEER. Written as DNA, the CDR3 is TGCGCCAGCAGCCAAGATGGGAGAGAGAACACTGAAGCTTTCTTT. This gives the protein CASSQDGRENTEAFF.

Many counts were recorded for this clonotype. This sequence joins TRBV7-9 and TRBJ1-4, with TRBD1 matching over 12 bases. Germline trimming cut 4 bases from V and 3 bases from J; bases unmatched to any gene: 6. Germline values: CDR1 SEHNR, CDR2 FQNEAQ (reference sequence). The CDR3 sequence is 17 residues long. DNA for the CDR3: TGTGCCAGCAGCTGGGACAGGGGGCGCGGAGCTAATGAAAAACTGTTTTTT. This codes for CASSWDRGRGANEKLFF. The full variable domain, with the rest looked up from reference TRBV7-9 and TRBJ1-4, is DTGVSQNPRHKITKRGQNVTFRCDPISEHNRLYWYRQTLGQGPEFLTYFQNEAQLEKSRLLSDRFSAERPKGSFSTLEIQRTEQGDSAMYLCASSWDRGRGANEKLFFGSGTQLSVL.

The V and J genes are TRBV11-2 and TRBJ1-4; D unresolved. V lost 8 bases, J lost 8 bases, and 15 bases lay in between. This CDR3 has 13 amino acids. Germline V gene lookup returns CDR1 SGHAT and CDR2 FQNNGV. The CDR3 nucleotides read TGTGCCAGCCTCCGGAGGCCGGGAGAAAAACTGTTTTTT. It codes for CASLRRPGEKLFF.

The J gene is TRBJ2-1, the V gene TRBV27; D gene ambiguous. Germline loops: CDR1 MNHEY, CDR2 SMNVEV (reference sequence). This CDR3 is built from 13 residues. Trimming took 3 bases from V and 12 from J, leaving 15 bases between them. The CDR3 is CASSLAVFQRQFF. The CDR3 DNA sequence: TGTGCCAGCAGTTTGGCCGTTTTTCAGCGGCAGTTCTTC.

This chain links TRBV4-3 with TRBJ1-1; D is unclear. Looked up from germline, CDR1 is LGHNA and CDR2 is YSLEER. V was pared by 1 base and J by 0 bases, with 15 bases between. The CDR3 consists of 17 residues. In DNA form, the CDR3 reads TGCGCCAGCAGCCAAGGCCCCGCCGGCGGGCTGAACACTGAAGCTTTCTTT. Translated: CASSQGPAGGLNTEAFF.

This clonotype was observed a handful of times. The V and J genes are TRBV19 and TRBJ1-2; TRBD1 is a possible D gene (5 bases). The CDR3 loop spans 15 amino acids. Germline V CDR1 and CDR2: LNHDA, SQIVND (reference sequence). Between the trimmed V and J ends, which lost 6 bases and 8 bases, there was a span of 22 bases. CDR3 amino acids: CASSQTRKGLEGYTF. For the CDR3, the DNA is TGTGCCAGTAGCCAGACGCGAAAGGGACTGGAAGGCTACACCTTC.

The rearrangement uses TRBV18 and TRBJ2-5, with D possibly being TRBD1 or TRBD2 (6 bases each). Trimming took 3 bases from V and 5 from J, leaving 13 bases between them. This CDR3 is 14 amino acids long. CDR1 is KGHSH, CDR2 LQKENI, per germline. The CDR3 here is CASSPRQAGETQYF. The CDR3 bases are TGTGCCAGCTCACCTCGACAGGCGGGGGAGACCCAGTACTTC.

The chain recombines TRBV12-3 or TRBV12-4 with TRBJ1-6; D not resolved. Trimming removed 6 bases from V and 10 bases from J, with 10 bases in between. There are 12 residues in the CDR3. CDR3 sequence (DNA): TGTGCCAGCAGCCGATGGACCTCACCCCTCCACTTT. It yields the protein CASSRWTSPLHF.

The rearrangement uses TRBV27 and TRBJ1-1; D uncertain. The germline V gene has CDR1 MNHEY and CDR2 SMNVEV (reference sequence). The CDR3 sequence is 15 residues long. V was trimmed by 5 bases and J by 0 bases, leaving 13 bases between them. The CDR3 here is CASSPLGGMNTEAFF. The CDR3 DNA reads as TGTGCCAGCAGTCCGCTTGGAGGGATGAACACTGAAGCTTTCTTT.

This clonotype showed up just a few times. The chain couples TRBV6-1 to TRBJ1-5; D is undetermined. The CDR3 length is 13 residues. In germline, CDR1 is MNHNS, CDR2 SASEGT. The germline V and J ends were trimmed by 6 bases and 0 bases, with 6 bases remaining between them. This CDR3 reads CASRQYSNQPQHF. DNA of the CDR3: TGTGCCAGCAGACAGTATAGCAATCAGCCCCAGCATTTT.